The source of this T cell receptor beta chain is a study of blood T cell repertoires in COVID-19 (dated by TCRdb to the early 2020s). Study-level background: Collaborator samples came from the United States, Italy and Spain and covered acute and convalescent phases of COVID-19. The prospective study material was composed of cDNA or gDNA derived from T cells, B-cell-depleted T cells, or PBMCs. Deeply sampled blood TCRbeta repertoires from subjects exposed to, actively infected with, or recovered from COVID-19 were included in the dataset. The repertoires were released in a freely available public database intended as a resource for research on the immune response to SARS-CoV-2. Samples were obtained from the ongoing ImmuneRACE study (first 160 participants) and from 1,254 subjects provided by 6 global collaborators. A de-identified subject ID, COVID-19 status, age in years and sex were almost always included in the sample metadata. Where available, HLA class I and class II types were obtained from metadata supplied by the sample provider rather than from assay-based typing.

To note about this clone: What antigen it recognizes has not been identified. No base-level quality is on record; no much larger clone is a single base apart.

TCRbeta CDR3 regions were amplified from genomic DNA using the immunoSEQ Assay, a bias-controlled multiplex PCR. For the original study's pipeline: The number of nucleated cells in each sample was estimated by amplification of reference gene primers within the assay. To quantify the absolute abundance of each unique TCRbeta CDR3 rearrangement, sequence reads were collapsed and filtered. For each sample, productive Simpson clonality was calculated as the square root of Simpson's diversity index over productive rearrangements. Sourced from immuneACCESS, this table was stored by TCRdb with only in-frame sequences that have V and J called. A share of the clones is absent; for the studies checked, an unresolved V gene accounts for under half, and the remainder has no known explanation. The V and J calls and clone size are taken from that table; D and trimming were inferred from the DNA. This sample gives 350,000 to 450,000 clones in total; approximately 86% of them show up just once. The top ten clones comprise around 7.5% of the sample.

Compared with germline, V lacks 5 bases and J lacks 3 bases; bases without a gene match: 11. The CDR3 sequence holds 19 residues, the cysteine and phenylalanine included. Only the CDR3 region is kept as DNA, spanning 57 bases read in frame from base 1. Sequences MNHEY (CDR1) and SMNVEV (CDR2) are obtained from the germline V gene (reference sequence). One collaborating source in Seattle enrolled patients while the patients were actively infected and followed the patients over time throughout the course of disease. Whole blood was collected in K2EDTA tubes by collaborating institutions according to the institutions' own protocols. For TCRbeta analysis, collaborators shipped samples in one of three forms: frozen whole blood, isolated PBMCs, or DNA extracted from either of those sample types. What the research found in general, with its limitations: The quantity of clinical and demographic metadata differed by source and by participant and was supplied without curation.

This TCR was recovered from an older woman with COVID-19, enrolled during active disease. The chain joins TRBV27 to TRBJ2-6, with 12 bases matching TRBD1. The specimen was peripheral blood. The DNA sequence follows: TGTGCCAGCAGTGCAGCTCCGGGACAGGGGGCGATTGGGGCCAACGTCCTGACTTTC. Its amino acids are CASSAAPGQGAIGANVLTF.